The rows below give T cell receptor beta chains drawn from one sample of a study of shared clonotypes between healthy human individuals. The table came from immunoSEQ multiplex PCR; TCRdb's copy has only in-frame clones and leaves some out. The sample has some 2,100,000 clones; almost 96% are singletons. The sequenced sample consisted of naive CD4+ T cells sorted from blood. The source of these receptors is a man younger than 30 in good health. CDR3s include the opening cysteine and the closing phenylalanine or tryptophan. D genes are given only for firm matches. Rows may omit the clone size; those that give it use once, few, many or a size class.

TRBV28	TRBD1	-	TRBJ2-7	CASRKQGASYEQYF	TGTGCCAGCAGAAAACAGGGGGCGTCCTACGAGCAGTACTTC
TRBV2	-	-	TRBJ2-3	CASSFGVKGATDTQYF	TGTGCCAGCAGTTTCGGCGTCAAGGGTGCCACAGATACGCAGTATTTT
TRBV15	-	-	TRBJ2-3	CATSGLGPLVHGDTQYF	TGTGCCACCAGCGGCTTAGGGCCTTTGGTCCACGGAGATACGCAGTATTTT
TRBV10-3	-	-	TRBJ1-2	CAISLPGDYGYTF	TGTGCCATCAGCCTGCCGGGAGACTATGGCTACACCTTC
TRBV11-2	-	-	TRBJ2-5	CASSRRGGSNPTQETQYF	TGTGCCAGCAGCCGCCGTGGCGGGTCCAACCCAACCCAAGAGACCCAGTACTTC
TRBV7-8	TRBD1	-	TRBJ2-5	CASSLEGQGRETQYF	TGTGCCAGCAGCTTGGAGGGACAGGGGAGGGAGACCCAGTACTTC
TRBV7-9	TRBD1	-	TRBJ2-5	CASNPGQGQETQYF	TGTGCCAGCAACCCCGGACAGGGGCAAGAGACCCAGTACTTC
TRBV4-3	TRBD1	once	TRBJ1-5	CASSQEQGPDQPQHF	TGCGCCAGCAGCCAAGAACAGGGGCCGGATCAGCCCCAGCATTTT
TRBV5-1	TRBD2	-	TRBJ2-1	CASSPTSGGWGEQFF	TGCGCCAGCAGCCCGACTAGCGGTGGGTGGGGTGAGCAGTTCTTC
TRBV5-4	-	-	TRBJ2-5	CASSPRSGKETQYF	TGTGCCAGCAGCCCCCGTTCTGGGAAGGAGACCCAGTACTTC
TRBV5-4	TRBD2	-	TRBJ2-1	CASSPGLALYNEQFF	TGTGCCAGCAGCCCCGGACTAGCGCTCTACAATGAGCAGTTCTTC
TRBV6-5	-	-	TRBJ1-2	CASSYRGDSGHTF	TGTGCCAGCAGTTACAGGGGCGACAGTGGGCACACCTTC
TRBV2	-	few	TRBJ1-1	CASSEVTANTEAFF	TGTGCCAGCAGTGAAGTGACAGCTAACACTGAAGCTTTCTTT
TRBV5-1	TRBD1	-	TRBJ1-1	CASSTTGVTTGSTEAFF	TGCGCCAGCAGCACGACAGGGGTAACGACAGGGAGCACTGAAGCTTTCTTT
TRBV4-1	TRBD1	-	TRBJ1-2	CASSQETGGKYGYTF	TGCGCCAGCAGCCAAGAGACAGGGGGCAAGTATGGCTACACCTTC
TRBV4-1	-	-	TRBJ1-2	CASSQGGETYGYTF	TGCGCCAGCAGCCAAGGGGGGGAGACCTATGGCTACACCTTC
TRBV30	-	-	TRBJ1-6	CAWSRESYPNSPLHF	TGTGCCTGGAGCAGGGAGTCTTATCCTAATTCACCCCTCCACTTT
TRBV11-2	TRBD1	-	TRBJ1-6	CASSTIRGQDSPLHF	TGTGCCAGCAGCACCATCAGGGGGCAAGATTCACCCCTCCACTTT
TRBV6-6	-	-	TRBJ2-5	CASSYYTLGRETQYF	TGTGCCAGCAGTTACTACACCTTAGGGCGAGAGACCCAGTACTTC
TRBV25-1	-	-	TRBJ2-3	CASSAAGSTDTQYF	TGTGCCAGCAGTGCGGCAGGTAGCACAGATACGCAGTATTTT
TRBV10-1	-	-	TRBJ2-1	CASSVGVRSYNEQFF	TGCGCCAGCAGTGTGGGGGTAAGGTCCTACAATGAGCAGTTCTTC
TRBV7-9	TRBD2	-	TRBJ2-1	CASSLMLAGGNEQFF	TGTGCCAGCAGCTTAATGCTAGCGGGGGGGAACGAGCAGTTCTTC
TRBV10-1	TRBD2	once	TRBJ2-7	CASGELAAFYEQYF	TGCGCCAGCGGAGAACTAGCGGCGTTTTACGAGCAGTACTTC
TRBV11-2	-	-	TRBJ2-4	CASSFVGEQNIQYF	TGTGCCAGCAGCTTTGTGGGGGAACAAAACATTCAGTACTTC
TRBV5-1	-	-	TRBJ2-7	CASRNLASYEQYF	TGCGCCAGCAGGAACCTAGCTTCCTACGAGCAGTACTTC
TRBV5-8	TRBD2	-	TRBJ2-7	CASSLLWRGSSYEQYF	TGTGCCAGCAGCTTGCTTTGGCGGGGGAGCTCCTACGAGCAGTACTTC
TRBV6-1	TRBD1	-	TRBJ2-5	CASSEQGQGLQETQYF	TGTGCCAGCAGTGAACAGGGACAGGGCCTCCAAGAGACCCAGTACTTC
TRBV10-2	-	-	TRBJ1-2	CASSDSYYGYTF	TGCGCCAGCAGTGACAGCTACTATGGCTACACCTTC
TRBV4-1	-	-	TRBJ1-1	CASSPAPRGSTEAFF	TGCGCCAGCAGCCCCGCCCCCCGGGGGAGCACTGAAGCTTTCTTT
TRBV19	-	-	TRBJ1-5	CASSIGGPYSNQPQHF	TGTGCCAGTAGTATCGGGGGGCCGTATAGCAATCAGCCCCAGCATTTT
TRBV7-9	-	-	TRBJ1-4	CASSLGGLVNEKLFF	TGTGCCAGCAGCTTAGGGGGCCTGGTGAATGAAAAACTGTTTTTT
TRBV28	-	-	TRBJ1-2	CASSNTNYGYTF	TGTGCCAGCAGTAACACCAACTATGGCTACACCTTC
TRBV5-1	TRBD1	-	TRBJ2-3	CASSAGQGATDTQYF	TGCGCCAGCAGCGCGGGACAGGGGGCAACAGATACGCAGTATTTT
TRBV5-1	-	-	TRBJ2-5	CASTSLGGSSETQYF	TGCGCCAGCACCTCCTTGGGAGGAAGTTCAGAGACCCAGTACTTC
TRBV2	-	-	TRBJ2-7	CASSVSGSYYEQYF	TGTGCCAGCAGTGTATCGGGTTCTTACTACGAGCAGTACTTC
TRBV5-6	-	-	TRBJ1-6	CASSLRGLDSYNSPLHF	TGTGCCAGCAGCTTGCGTGGGCTCGACTCCTATAATTCACCCCTCCACTTT
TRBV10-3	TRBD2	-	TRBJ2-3	CAISSTSGGDTDTQYF	TGTGCCATCTCTTCTACTAGCGGGGGGGACACAGATACGCAGTATTTT
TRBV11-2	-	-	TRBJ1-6	CASSSGQDISPLHF	TGTGCCAGCAGCTCGGGACAAGATATCTCACCCCTCCACTTT
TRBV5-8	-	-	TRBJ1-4	CASRPGRGQAEKLFF	TGTGCCAGCAGGCCTGGCAGGGGCCAGGCCGAAAAACTGTTTTTT
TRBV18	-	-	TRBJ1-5	CASSPMGMGWPQHF	TGTGCCAGCTCCCCGATGGGAATGGGATGGCCCCAGCATTTT
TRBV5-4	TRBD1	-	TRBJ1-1	CASSNPRDRGVGWAEAFF	TGTGCCAGCAGCAACCCCCGGGACAGGGGGGTTGGATGGGCTGAAGCTTTCTTT
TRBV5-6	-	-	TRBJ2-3	CASTYLPRGYTDTQYF	TGTGCCAGCACTTACCTCCCCCGGGGCTACACAGATACGCAGTATTTT
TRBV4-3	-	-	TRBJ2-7	CASSQAGEQYF	TGCGCCAGCAGCCAAGCTGGGGAGCAGTACTTC
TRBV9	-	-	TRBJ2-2	CASSLRVGPGVPGELFF	TGTGCCAGCAGCCTCCGCGTGGGGCCCGGGGTCCCCGGGGAGCTGTTTTTT
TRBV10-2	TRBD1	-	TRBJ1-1	CASSESRYRGNTEAFF	TGCGCCAGCAGTGAGTCGAGGTACAGGGGAAACACTGAAGCTTTCTTT
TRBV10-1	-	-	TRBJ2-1	CASSEGTLMNEQFF	TGCGCCAGCAGTGAAGGGACCCTTATGAATGAGCAGTTCTTC
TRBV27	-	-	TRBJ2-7	CASSVSPDGSSYEQYF	TGTGCCAGCAGCGTAAGCCCGGACGGGAGCTCCTACGAGCAGTACTTC
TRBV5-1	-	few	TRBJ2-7	CASSLARDYEQYF	TGCGCCAGCAGCTTGGCCCGGGACTACGAGCAGTACTTC
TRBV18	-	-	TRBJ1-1	CASSPGVRAEAFF	TGTGCCAGCTCACCAGGGGTTAGGGCTGAAGCTTTCTTT
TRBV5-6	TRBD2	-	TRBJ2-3	CASSKGLAVSTDTQYF	TGTGCCAGCAGCAAGGGACTAGCGGTGAGCACAGATACGCAGTATTTT
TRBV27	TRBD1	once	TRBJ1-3	CASSSGGFPGNTIYF	TGTGCCAGCAGTTCAGGGGGCTTTCCTGGAAACACCATATATTTT
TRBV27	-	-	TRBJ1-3	CASRGGAGGNTIYF	TGTGCCAGCAGAGGAGGGGCTGGTGGAAACACCATATATTTT